This entry concerns a single T cell receptor beta chain. This clonotype was detected a few times. The clone's antigen remains unknown. Base-call qualities are not available, and no considerably larger clone is one nucleotide away. The data stem from a study of T-cell memory formation after mild COVID-19 (dated by TCRdb to about 2021). A note on the overall study: TCR sequence clusters from the two donors were largely donor specific. The cohort comprised two young, previously healthy adult volunteers, one female and one male. In a couple of donors, T-cell clones that expanded and contracted after mild COVID-19 were tracked by sequencing TCRalpha and TCRbeta repertoires over time. Results the study describes overall, beyond this receptor: Contracting CD4+ clones turned up mainly in the CM and EM memory subsets, whereas EMRA was where CD8+ clones were enriched. Balanced CD4/CD8 phenotypes were observed for clones contracting from day 15 to 85, whereas a bias towards CD4+ was observed for a second wave of clones expanding from day 15 to 37. SARS-CoV-2 specificity was not confirmed for the second-wave clones peaking on day 37. Only a couple of mild cases were covered in the study, and larger cohorts including severe cases with pre-infection samples were considered necessary. Some responding clones were found in pre-infection memory, which suggests that pre-existing cross-reactive memory T cells took part in the SARS-CoV-2 response.

CDR3 length: 14 amino acids, cysteine to phenylalanine. Only the CDR3 part of the read is kept: 42 bases, read in frame from the first base. Cut back by 4 bases and 7 bases, the V and J ends lie 16 bases apart. CDR1 and CDR2, per the germline V gene, are LGHNA and YSLEER. The reads were generated on an Illumina NovaSeq 6000. Using 5'RACE with constant-segment primers, TCRalpha and TCRbeta cDNA libraries were constructed, with sample barcodes and unique molecular identifiers added in the process. Trizol reagent was used to extract RNA from every sample. Library amplification was performed in two PCR steps, and a second sample barcode and Illumina TruSeq adapters were introduced in the second step. The libraries were sequenced on an Illumina NovaSeq using 2 x 150 bp paired-end reads. As for how the authors treated the data: The reads were demultiplexed and collapsed into UMI-guided consensus sequences using migec v1.2.7. Using mixcr v2.1.11, UMI consensuses were aligned to TRA and TRB V and J templates and then assembled into clonotypes. A clonotype was counted as expanded or contracted only if both edgeR and NoisET called the change significant, with noise models trained on biological replicates. For edgeR calls, the cutoffs were a false discovery rate-adjusted p below 0.01 and a log2 fold-change threshold of 1. As an exploratory analysis of dynamics, PCA with hierarchical clustering was applied to max-normalized trajectories of the 1000 most abundant clonotypes. Each responding clone was given a CD4 or CD8 phenotype based on the CD4+ and CD8+ repertoires, which had been sequenced separately. In-frame beta chains were kept once TCRdb had trimmed the public reads at Q25 with fastp and called clones with MiXCR. Identical CDR3 proteins give one entry, which carries the most common genes and DNA. It is TCRdb's table, rather than the study itself, that gives the V and J calls and clone size. The sample records some 120,000 distinct CDR3 sequences, roughly 15% of which are singletons. The top ten hold approximately 15% of the sample.

PBMCs were isolated by Ficoll-Paque density gradient centrifugation. The sequenced material came from PBMCs or a T cell subset sorted from them (not recorded which). The chain links TRBV4-3 with TRBJ1-1; the D gene cannot be named for sure. This receptor was identified in an adult woman who had mild COVID-19 (a few samples of this study predate the infection). The sample titles of this study are shuffled in the database, so cell type and time point are left out; the donor was told from shared clones. The DNA is TGCGCCAGCAGCCGCCTTGCATTGTCGGATGAAGCTTTCTTT. Its translation is CASSRLALSDEAFF.